These 24 T cell receptor beta chains were sequenced from one sample in a study of blood T cell repertoires in COVID-19. The data were produced by immunoSEQ multiplex PCR, yet TCRdb's version contains in-frame clones alone and is incomplete. The table shows over 150,000 clones, with about 86% occurring only once. The specimen sequenced was peripheral blood. The receptors derive from a man aged 65 to 85 with active or convalescent COVID-19.

With respect to this clone: This sample includes further DNA sequences coding for the same CDR3. This sequence joins TRBV4-3 and TRBJ2-5; possibly TRBD2 for D (6 bases). This CDR3 region has 14 residues. V lost 0 bases and J 4 bases, leaving 9 bases between the germline ends. The germline V gene has CDR1 LGHNA and CDR2 YSLEER. The CDR3, as DNA: TGCGCCAGCAGCCAAGATCCGGGAGTAGAGACCCAGTACTTC. Its translation: CASSQDPGVETQYF.

V is TRBV2 and J is TRBJ1-2; TRBD1 might be the D (5 bases). Looked up from germline, CDR1 is SNHLY and CDR2 is FYNNEI. The length of the CDR3 is 15 residues. With 5 bases removed from V and 0 bases from J, the gap between germline ends came to 13 bases. The CDR3: CASSYTGLANYGYTF. The CDR3 DNA follows: TGTGCCAGCAGTTATACAGGTCTAGCTAACTATGGCTACACCTTC.

The genes are TRBV11-2 and TRBJ2-1; possibly TRBD2 for D (7 bases). Trimming shortened V by 1 base and J by 7 bases, and 17 bases separated the two germline ends. Germline assignment: CDR1 SGHAT and CDR2 FQNNGV. This CDR3 is 16 amino acids long. The CDR3 DNA is TGTGCCAGCAGCTTAGGGGCGGGGGCCGGGTTGAATGAGCAGTTCTTC. It encodes CASSLGAGAGLNEQFF.

This clone was recorded a few times. The V call is TRBV18, the J call TRBJ1-5; 7 nucleotides match TRBD1. The CDR3 spans 16 residues. The V segment lost 1 base and the J segment 0 bases; nucleotides outside the gene matches: 3. CDR1 is KGHSH, CDR2 LQKENI, per germline. DNA for the CDR3: TGTGCCAGCTCACCACTCCGGGACAGTAGCAATCAGCCCCAGCATTTT. Its protein product is CASSPLRDSSNQPQHF.

This chain joins TRBV18 and TRBJ1-4; 7 nucleotides line up with TRBD1. The CDR3 covers 13 residues. From germline, CDR1 is KGHSH and CDR2 LQKENI. V was pared by 4 bases and J by 12 bases, with 8 bases of the junction left unmatched. CDR3 DNA sequence: TGTGCCAGCTCACAAACCGGGACAGAGGAACTGTTTTTT. As protein: CASSQTGTEELFF.

This sequence joins TRBV18 and TRBJ1-3; D gene uncertain. Trimming shortened V by 3 bases and J by 1 base, and 13 bases separated the two germline ends. This CDR3 region has 16 residues. Germline V gene lookup returns CDR1 KGHSH and CDR2 LQKENI. The CDR3 loop reads CASSPRQLPSGNTIYF. DNA of the CDR3: TGTGCCAGCTCACCTCGCCAACTACCTTCTGGAAACACCATATATTTT.

The J gene is TRBJ1-2, the V gene TRBV4-3, with D possibly matching TRBD1 (5 bases). V was clipped by 1 base and J by 4 bases, with 13 bases between them. The CDR3 loop spans 15 amino acids. Germline loops: CDR1 LGHNA, CDR2 YSLEER. The CDR3 DNA reads TGCGCCAGCAGCCAAGGTAGACAGCCAGGCTATGGCTACACCTTC. Protein product: CASSQGRQPGYGYTF.

The chain carries TRBV2 and TRBJ2-7; 8 bases agree with TRBD1. The ends lost 7 bases at V and 0 bases at J; junction bases unmatched: 5. CDR3 length: 14 residues. CDR1 and CDR2 (germline): SNHLY, FYNNEI. In nucleotides, the CDR3 is TGTGCCAGCACGGACAGGGACCGCTCCTACGAGCAGTACTTC. This sequence encodes CASTDRDRSYEQYF.

The chain uses TRBV7-8 and TRBJ1-2; 7 bases fit TRBD1. The ends lost 5 bases at V and 2 bases at J; junction bases unmatched: 8. CDR1 SGHVS and CDR2 FQNEAQ come from the germline V gene. The CDR3 spans 15 residues. The CDR3 here is CASSTGQEYNYGYTF. DNA for the CDR3: TGTGCCAGCAGCACAGGACAGGAATACAACTATGGCTACACCTTC.

The table lists this clone with a count of one. The chain combines TRBV7-3 with TRBJ2-7; 15 nucleotides match TRBD2. This CDR3 contains 16 residues. Germline-derived CDR1 and CDR2 are SGHTA and FQGTGA. Losses at the gene ends were 3 bases for V and 3 bases for J; bases not matched to a gene: 3. This chain's CDR3 is CASSLGLAGGGYEQYF. The CDR3 DNA reads TGTGCCAGCAGCTTGGGACTAGCGGGAGGCGGCTACGAGCAGTACTTC.

The chain combines TRBV18 with TRBJ1-2, with a possible D match to TRBD1 (5 bases). Trimming took 2 bases from V and 6 from J, leaving 7 bases between them. Germline-derived CDR1 and CDR2 are KGHSH and LQKENI. CDR3 length: 12 amino acids. CDR3 coding DNA: TGTGCCAGCTCACCAGTGGGGCATGGCTACACCTTC. Translation: CASSPVGHGYTF.

This clone appeared many times. The CDR3 DNA reads as TGTGCCAGCAGTTTCCGGGACGGAGGGGACGAGCAGTACTTC. It is translated as CASSFRDGGDEQYF. This chain uses TRBV27 with TRBJ2-7; a weak D match, TRBD2 (6 bases). Germline-derived CDR1 and CDR2 are MNHEY and SMNVEV (reference sequence). Trimming took off 3 bases at V and 5 bases at J, with 14 bases between the two ends. This CDR3 is 14 amino acids long.

The genes are TRBV24-1 and TRBJ1-4; 8 bases align to TRBD1. Germline V CDR1 and CDR2: KGHDR, SFDVKD. Trimming removed 4 bases from V and 8 bases from J; junction bases left unmatched: 8. This CDR3 is built from 15 residues. CDR3 residues: CATSDTTGDGEKLFF. CDR3 coding DNA: TGTGCCACCAGTGACACGACAGGGGATGGGGAAAAACTGTTTTTT.

The CDR3 DNA is TGTGCCAGTACGAGGGGGCCACCCAGCTCTGGGGCCAACGTCCTGACTTTC. It yields the protein CASTRGPPSSGANVLTF. V and J are TRBV19 and TRBJ2-6; TRBD1 matches at 7 bases. CDR1 is LNHDA and CDR2 is SQIVND in the germline V gene (reference sequence). The length of the CDR3 is 17 residues. After removal of 7 bases from V and 0 bases from J, the junction contained 9 bases not matched to a gene.

This clone was picked up one time. This chain joins TRBV11-3 and TRBJ2-1; D might be TRBD2 (5 bases). Trimming shortened V by 3 bases and J by 7 bases, and 10 bases separated the two germline ends. The CDR3 runs 13 residues. Germline lookup yields CDR1 SGHNT and CDR2 YENEEA. CDR3 sequence: CASSLNRENEQFF. Written as DNA, the CDR3 is TGTGCCAGCAGCTTGAATCGGGAAAATGAGCAGTTCTTC.

This clone has only a few counts. The chain joins TRBV3-1 (or the pseudogene TRBV3-2) to TRBJ1-1; 7 nucleotides agree with TRBD1. This CDR3 is 15 amino acids long. V dropped 5 bases and J dropped 2; count of bases not matched to a gene: 8. The germline V gene has CDR1 LGHDT and CDR2 YNNKEL (reference sequence). CDR3 protein: CASSIPGQFNTEAFF. CDR3 DNA: TGTGCCAGCAGCATTCCGGGACAGTTCAACACTGAAGCTTTCTTT.

The rearrangement joins TRBV2 to TRBJ2-5; the D is unclear. Germline V CDR1 and CDR2: SNHLY, FYNNEI. The CDR3 consists of 15 residues. V lost 4 bases to trimming and J lost 2 bases, with 14 bases between them. The CDR3, as DNA: TGTGCCAGCAGTGGGATGGCGGTGGGTCAAGAGACCCAGTACTTC. This encodes CASSGMAVGQETQYF. Based on the CDR3 plus reference TRBV2 and TRBJ2-5, the full variable domain is EPEVTQTPSHQVTQMGQEVILRCVPISNHLYFYWYRQILGQKVEFLVSFYNNEISEKSEIFDDQFSVERPDGSNFTLKIRSTKLEDSAMYFCASSGMAVGQETQYFGPGTRLLVL.

The chain recombines TRBV19 with TRBJ1-2; D gene unclear. The CDR3 consists of 16 residues. From germline, CDR1 is LNHDA and CDR2 SQIVND (reference sequence). Trimming took 5 bases from V and 3 from J, leaving 19 bases between them. The CDR3 is CASSPTLAGSYYGYTF. In DNA form, the CDR3 reads TGTGCCAGTAGTCCAACATTGGCAGGCTCGTACTATGGCTACACCTTC.

The V call is TRBV3-1 (or the pseudogene TRBV3-2), the J call TRBJ1-2; 7 bases align to TRBD1. CDR1 LGHDT and CDR2 YNNKEL come from the germline V gene (reference sequence). J lost 8 bases, V lost 4 bases, and 10 bases had no gene match. CDR3 length equals 14 residues. The CDR3 DNA reads as TGTGCCAGCAGCCGCGGGACAGTTTTAGGAGGCTACACCTTC. The encoded protein is CASSRGTVLGGYTF.

This clone was seen a handful of times. The genes are TRBV9 and TRBJ1-2, with 7 bases lining up with TRBD1. J was trimmed by 9 bases and V by 2 bases; bases with no gene match: 4. This CDR3 comprises 12 residues. Germline CDR1 is SGDLS and CDR2 is YYNGEE. The CDR3 nucleotides are TGTGCCAGCAGCGTTACAGGGGAAAGCTACACCTTC. Encoded protein: CASSVTGESYTF.

This clone was counted between two and nine times. V is TRBV19 and J is TRBJ2-2; TRBD2 might be the D (5 bases). The CDR3 extends over 17 amino acids. The V gene lost 6 bases and the J gene lost 0 bases, with 17 bases spanning the gap. Looked up from germline, CDR1 is LNHDA and CDR2 is SQIVND (reference sequence). This CDR3 is CASSPGFRDANTGELFF. CDR3 bases: TGTGCCAGTAGCCCGGGATTTCGAGACGCGAACACCGGGGAGCTGTTTTTT.

In this sample, this clone turned up once. The V call is TRBV7-2, the J call TRBJ2-7; D possibly corresponds to TRBD1 (6 bases). The CDR3 sequence is 11 residues long. Germline V CDR1 and CDR2: SGHTA, FQGNSA. Trimming left V 4 bases short and J 7 bases short, with 8 bases between. The CDR3 loop reads CASSSRGEQYF. CDR3 in DNA: TGTGCCAGCAGCTCAAGGGGGGAGCAGTACTTC.

The chain combines TRBV6-2 or TRBV6-3 with TRBJ1-5; D ambiguous. Trimming stripped 2 bases from V and 7 bases from J, with 21 bases between. Germline-derived CDR1 and CDR2 are MNHEY and SVGEGT. The CDR3 spans 17 residues. CDR3 sequence (DNA): TGTGCCAGCAGTTACAACGACGGAGGGAGTTTTGGCCAGCCCCAGCATTTT. It codes for CASSYNDGGSFGQPQHF.

The rearrangement joins TRBV7-2 to TRBJ1-1, with 7 bases fitting TRBD1. V was clipped by 5 bases and J by 1 base; unmatched bases: 7. This CDR3 is 15 amino acids long. Germline loops: CDR1 SGHTA, CDR2 FQGNSA. The CDR3 spells CASSPGGTENTEAFF. CDR3 in DNA: TGTGCCAGCAGCCCCGGCGGGACAGAGAACACTGAAGCTTTCTTT.